This TCR beta chain was obtained from a study of blood T cell repertoires in COVID-19. Study-wide context: PBMCs, B-cell-depleted T cells, or T cells were the source of the cDNA or gDNA that made up the material.

Germline V lookup: CDR1 SGHNT, CDR2 YYREEE (reference sequence). The CDR3 consists of 19 residues. The trim removed 4 bases at V and 1 base at J, leaving 13 bases unmatched. The method was immunoSEQ multiplex PCR; TCRdb's version includes in-frame clones alone and lacks a portion of them. The repertoire has 250,000 or so clones, around 90% of them found once; the top ten carry approximately 7.2%. The rearrangement joins TRBV5-4 to TRBJ2-3, with 12 bases matching TRBD2. The sample taken for sequencing was peripheral blood. The receptor comes from a woman in her 70s with active or convalescent COVID-19. The CDR3 is CASSLLASGGAERTDTQYF. CDR3 nucleotides: TGTGCCAGCAGCCTCCTTGCTAGCGGGGGGGCCGAGCGCACAGATACGCAGTATTTT.